The 9 T cell receptor beta chains presented below share a single source sample, sequenced in a study of T-cell reconstitution after alpha-beta-depleted transplantation in children. Unique molecular identifiers were incorporated into the prepared TCRbeta library. TCRdb redid the calling of the PCR reads with MiXCR, one entry per CDR3 protein. The repertoire has around 300,000 distinct CDR3 sequences, about 9.4% of them found once; the top ten carry less than 9%. The specimen comprised PBMCs, sampled before TCRalphabeta/CD19-depleted stem cell transplant. Receptors originate from a boy in the first two years of life with acute myeloid leukemia, due to receive a stem cell transplant.

V gene TRBV29-1 combines with J gene TRBJ2-2, with D possibly TRBD1 on 5 matching bases. Germline CDR1 and CDR2: SQVTM and ANQGSEA. The ends were cut back, 6 bases at V and 0 bases at J, with 14 bases in the middle. The CDR3 is made up of 15 amino acids. CDR3 DNA: TGCAGCGTAAAAAGGACAACCTCGAACACCGGGGAGCTGTTTTTT. Encoded protein: CSVKRTTSNTGELFF.

The chain carries TRBV20-1 and TRBJ2-1; 8 nucleotides line up with TRBD1. Germline V gives CDR1 DFQATT, CDR2 SNEGSKA (reference sequence). This CDR3 is built from 16 residues. The V gene end was trimmed by 2 bases and the J gene end by 2 bases; junction bases not matched to a gene: 8. For the CDR3, the DNA is TGCAGTGCTAGACGACTCAGGGGGCCTCCCTACAATGAGCAGTTCTTC. Translating it yields CSARRLRGPPYNEQFF.

The chain uses TRBV5-1 and TRBJ2-7, with D unresolved. The germline V and J ends were trimmed by 0 bases and 2 bases, with 15 bases remaining between them. CDR3 length: 16 residues. The germline V gene encodes CDR1 SGHRS and CDR2 YFSETQ. This CDR3 is CASSLEAGQLTYEQYF. The CDR3 DNA reads TGCGCCAGCAGCTTGGAGGCCGGGCAACTAACCTACGAGCAGTACTTC.

Ten or more counts support this clonotype. The chain links TRBV12-3 or TRBV12-4 to TRBJ1-1; D is perhaps TRBD1 (5 bases). The CDR3 is 13 amino acids. V was trimmed by 7 bases and J by 1 base, leaving 10 bases between them. The CDR3 loop reads CASTPQGNTEAFF. The CDR3 bases are TGTGCCAGCACCCCGCAGGGGAACACTGAAGCTTTCTTT.

The rearrangement joins TRBV28 to TRBJ2-7, with 13 positions matching TRBD2. Germline V CDR1 and CDR2: MDHEN, SYDVKM. V shed 5 bases, J shed 3 bases, and the junction held 13 bases outside the gene matches. The CDR3 length is 18 residues. CDR3: CASSLSGIWTSGGYEQYF. CDR3 DNA sequence: TGTGCCAGCAGTCTCTCCGGGATATGGACTAGCGGGGGCTACGAGCAGTACTTC.

This clonotype has a count of ten or more. This chain uses TRBV7-9 with TRBJ2-3; 7 bases map to TRBD2. This CDR3 has 15 amino acids. Per the germline V gene, CDR1 is SEHNR and CDR2 is FQNEAQ (reference sequence). V lost 6 bases to trimming and J lost 0 bases; unmatched junction nucleotides: 6. This chain's CDR3 is CASRPWGGSTDTQYF. In nucleotides, the CDR3 is TGTGCCAGCAGACCCTGGGGGGGTAGCACAGATACGCAGTATTTT. Using reference TRBV7-9 and TRBJ2-3 for the parts outside the CDR3, the full variable domain is DTGVSQNPRHKITKRGQNVTFRCDPISEHNRLYWYRQTLGQGPEFLTYFQNEAQLEKSRLLSDRFSAERPKGSFSTLEIQRTEQGDSAMYLCASRPWGGSTDTQYFGPGTRLTVL.

About this clonotype: A much larger clone differs by one base, so this may be a read error. The rearrangement uses TRBV6-1 and TRBJ2-7; D possibly corresponds to TRBD1 (6 bases). V shed 6 bases and J shed 3 bases, with 18 bases lying between them. This CDR3 has 15 amino acids. Germline assignment: CDR1 MNHNS and CDR2 SASEGT. The CDR3 DNA is TGTGCCAGCAGGCTCCTGTGGACAGCTTACTACGAGCAGTACTTC. Protein product: CASRLLWTAYYEQYF.

This clonotype was counted ten times or more. The chain employs TRBV28 and TRBJ1-1, with 7 bases identical to TRBD1. From germline, CDR1 is MDHEN and CDR2 SYDVKM. The CDR3 has 15 residues. V lost 4 bases to trimming and J lost 0 bases; unmatched junction nucleotides: 5. CDR3 bases: TGTGCCAGCAGTTCTATCAGGGGGTTGAACACTGAAGCTTTCTTT. Encoded protein: CASSSIRGLNTEAFF.

The gene calls are TRBV6-1 and TRBJ1-4, with 10 positions matching TRBD1. Looked up from germline, CDR1 is MNHNS and CDR2 is SASEGT. Trimming took 6 bases from V and 5 from J; bases not matched to a gene: 9. The CDR3 runs 16 residues. The CDR3 coding sequence is TGTGCCAGCAGAGACGGACAGGGGGGAAGGAATGAAAAACTGTTTTTT. It specifies CASRDGQGGRNEKLFF.